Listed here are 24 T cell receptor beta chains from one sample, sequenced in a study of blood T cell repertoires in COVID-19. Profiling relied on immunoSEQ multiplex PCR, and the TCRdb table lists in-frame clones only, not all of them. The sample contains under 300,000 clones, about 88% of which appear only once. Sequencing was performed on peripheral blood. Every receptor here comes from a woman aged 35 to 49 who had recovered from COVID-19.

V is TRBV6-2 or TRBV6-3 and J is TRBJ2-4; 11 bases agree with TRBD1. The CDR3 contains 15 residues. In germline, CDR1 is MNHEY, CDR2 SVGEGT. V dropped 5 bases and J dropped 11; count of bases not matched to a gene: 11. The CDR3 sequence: CASSPGQGAAVVQYF. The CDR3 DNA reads TGTGCCAGCAGTCCAGGACAGGGGGCGGCCGTGGTTCAGTACTTC.

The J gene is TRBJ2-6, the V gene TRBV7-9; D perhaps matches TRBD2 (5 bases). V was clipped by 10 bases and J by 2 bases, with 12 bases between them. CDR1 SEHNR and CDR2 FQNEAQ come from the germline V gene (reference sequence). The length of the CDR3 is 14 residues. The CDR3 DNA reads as TGTGCCACCAGGACCGGGGCTGGGGCCAACGTCCTGACTTTC. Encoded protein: CATRTGAGANVLTF.

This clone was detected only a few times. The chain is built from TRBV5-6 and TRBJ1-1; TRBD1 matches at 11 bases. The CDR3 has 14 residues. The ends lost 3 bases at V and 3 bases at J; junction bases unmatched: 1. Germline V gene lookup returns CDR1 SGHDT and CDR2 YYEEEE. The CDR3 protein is CASSWGQGDTEAFF. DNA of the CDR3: TGTGCCAGCAGCTGGGGACAGGGGGACACTGAAGCTTTCTTT.

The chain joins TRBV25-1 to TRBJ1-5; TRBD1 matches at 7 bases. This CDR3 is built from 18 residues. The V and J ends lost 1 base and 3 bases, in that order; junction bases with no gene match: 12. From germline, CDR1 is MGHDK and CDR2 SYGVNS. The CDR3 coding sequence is TGTGCCAGCAGTGAATTGCGAATTGGTGACAGGGACAATCAGCCCCAGCATTTT. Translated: CASSELRIGDRDNQPQHF.

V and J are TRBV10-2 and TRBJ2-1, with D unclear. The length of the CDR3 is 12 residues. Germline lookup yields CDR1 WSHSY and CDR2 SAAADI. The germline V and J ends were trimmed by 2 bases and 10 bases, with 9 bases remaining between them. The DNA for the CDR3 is TGCGCCAGCAGTGAGCCCTTTGAGGAGCAGTTCTTC. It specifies CASSEPFEEQFF.

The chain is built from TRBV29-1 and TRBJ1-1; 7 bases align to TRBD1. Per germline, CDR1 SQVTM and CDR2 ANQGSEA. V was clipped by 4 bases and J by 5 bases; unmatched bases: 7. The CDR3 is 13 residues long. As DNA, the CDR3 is TGCAGCGTTGTCGACAGGGTGGGTACTGAAGCTTTCTTT. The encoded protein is CSVVDRVGTEAFF.

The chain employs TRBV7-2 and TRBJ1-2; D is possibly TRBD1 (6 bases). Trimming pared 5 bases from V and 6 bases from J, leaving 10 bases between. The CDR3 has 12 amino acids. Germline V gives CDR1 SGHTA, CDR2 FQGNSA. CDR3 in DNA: TGTGCCAGCAGCCCGGGGGGGCATGGCTACACCTTC. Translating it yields CASSPGGHGYTF. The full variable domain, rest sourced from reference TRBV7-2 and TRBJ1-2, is GAGVSQSPSNKVTEKGKDVELRCDPISGHTALYWYRQSLGQGLEFLIYFQGNSAPDKSGLPSDRFSAERTGGSVSTLTIQRTQQEDSAVYLCASSPGGHGYTFGSGTRLTVV.

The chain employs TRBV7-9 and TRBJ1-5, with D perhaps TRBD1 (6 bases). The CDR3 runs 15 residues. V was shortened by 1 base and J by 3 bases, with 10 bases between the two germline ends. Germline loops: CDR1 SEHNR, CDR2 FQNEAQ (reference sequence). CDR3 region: CASSLGGGPNQPQHF. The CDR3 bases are TGTGCCAGCAGCTTAGGGGGGGGCCCCAATCAGCCCCAGCATTTT.

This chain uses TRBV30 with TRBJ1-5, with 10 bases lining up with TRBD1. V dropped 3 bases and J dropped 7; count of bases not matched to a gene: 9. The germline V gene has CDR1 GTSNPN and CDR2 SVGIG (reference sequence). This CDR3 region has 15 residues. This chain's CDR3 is CAWSPGQGGVQPQHF. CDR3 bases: TGTGCCTGGAGCCCAGGACAGGGGGGGGTGCAGCCCCAGCATTTT.

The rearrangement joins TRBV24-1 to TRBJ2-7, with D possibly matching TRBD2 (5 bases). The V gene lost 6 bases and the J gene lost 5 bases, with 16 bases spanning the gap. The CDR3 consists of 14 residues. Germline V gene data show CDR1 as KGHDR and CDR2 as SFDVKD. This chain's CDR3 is CATSPINPRDEQYV. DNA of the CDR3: TGTGCCACCAGTCCCATAAATCCGAGGGACGAGCAGTACGTC.

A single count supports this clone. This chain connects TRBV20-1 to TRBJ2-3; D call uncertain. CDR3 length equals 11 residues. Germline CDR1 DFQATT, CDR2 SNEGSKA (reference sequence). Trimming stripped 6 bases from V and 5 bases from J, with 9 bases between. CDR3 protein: CSAARVDTQYF. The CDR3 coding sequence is TGCAGTGCGGCCCGGGTAGATACGCAGTATTTT.

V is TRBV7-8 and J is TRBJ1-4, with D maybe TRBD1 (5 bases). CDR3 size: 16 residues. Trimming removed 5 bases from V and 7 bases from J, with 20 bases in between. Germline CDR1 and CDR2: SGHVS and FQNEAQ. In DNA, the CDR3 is TGTGCCAGCAGCCCAAGGGGTGGGCGGCCGGGTGAAAAACTGTTTTTT. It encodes CASSPRGGRPGEKLFF.

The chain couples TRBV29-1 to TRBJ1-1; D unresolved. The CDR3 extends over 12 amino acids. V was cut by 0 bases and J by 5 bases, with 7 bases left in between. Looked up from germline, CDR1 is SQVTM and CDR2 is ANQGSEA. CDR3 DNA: TGCAGCGTTGAAGATCCGGGAACTGAAGCTTTCTTT. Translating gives CSVEDPGTEAFF.

The chain's CDR3 is CASTGREGPQETQYF. CDR3 coding DNA: TGTGCCAGCACGGGGCGGGAGGGCCCCCAAGAGACCCAGTACTTC. J is TRBJ2-5 and V is TRBV11-3; 9 bases are shared with TRBD2. CDR1 SGHNT and CDR2 YENEEA come from the germline V gene. The CDR3 extends over 15 amino acids. The trim removed 7 bases at V and 1 base at J, leaving 7 bases unmatched.

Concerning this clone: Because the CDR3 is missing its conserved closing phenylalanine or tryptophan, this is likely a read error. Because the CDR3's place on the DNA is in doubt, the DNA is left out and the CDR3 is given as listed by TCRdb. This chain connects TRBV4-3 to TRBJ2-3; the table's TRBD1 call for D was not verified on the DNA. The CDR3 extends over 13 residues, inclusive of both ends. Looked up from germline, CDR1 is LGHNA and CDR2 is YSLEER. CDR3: CASSQEEDRNPWG.

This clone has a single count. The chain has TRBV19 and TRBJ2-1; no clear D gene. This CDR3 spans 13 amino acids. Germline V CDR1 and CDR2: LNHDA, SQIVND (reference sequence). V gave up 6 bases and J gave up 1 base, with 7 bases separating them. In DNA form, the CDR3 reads TGTGCCAGTAGGCTCGGGTCCTACAATGAGCAGTTCTTC. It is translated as CASRLGSYNEQFF.

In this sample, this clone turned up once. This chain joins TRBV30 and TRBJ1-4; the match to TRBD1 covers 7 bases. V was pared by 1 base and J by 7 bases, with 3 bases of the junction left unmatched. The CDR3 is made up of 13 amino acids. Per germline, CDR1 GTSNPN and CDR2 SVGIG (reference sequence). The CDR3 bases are TGTGCCTGGAGTGCCCCAGGGGGTGAAAAACTGTTTTTT. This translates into CAWSAPGGEKLFF.

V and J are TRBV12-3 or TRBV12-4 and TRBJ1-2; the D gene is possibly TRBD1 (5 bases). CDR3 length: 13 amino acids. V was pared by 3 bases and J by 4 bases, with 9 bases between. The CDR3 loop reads CASSFRGTYGYTF. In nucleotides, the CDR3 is TGTGCCAGCAGTTTTAGGGGAACCTATGGCTACACCTTC.

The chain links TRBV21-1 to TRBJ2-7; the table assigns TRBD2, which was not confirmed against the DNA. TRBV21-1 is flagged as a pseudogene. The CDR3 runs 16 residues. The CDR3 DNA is TGTGCCGACCCGAGGACTAGCGGGAGGCCCCCCTACGAGCAGTACGTC. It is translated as CADPRTSGRPPYEQYV.

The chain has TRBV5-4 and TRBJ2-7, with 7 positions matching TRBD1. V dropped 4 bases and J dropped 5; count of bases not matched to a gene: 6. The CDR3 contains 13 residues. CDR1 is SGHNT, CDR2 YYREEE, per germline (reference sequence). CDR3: CASSPGQVHEQYF. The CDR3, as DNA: TGTGCCAGCAGCCCCGGACAGGTCCACGAGCAGTACTTC.

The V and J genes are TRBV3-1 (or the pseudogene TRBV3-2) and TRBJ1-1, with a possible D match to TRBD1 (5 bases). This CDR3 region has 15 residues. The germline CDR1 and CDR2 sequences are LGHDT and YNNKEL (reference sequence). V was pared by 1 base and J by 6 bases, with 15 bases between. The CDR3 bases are TGTGCCAGCAGCCAAGGGTCCCAGGGCAATCCTGAAGCTTTCTTT. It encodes CASSQGSQGNPEAFF.

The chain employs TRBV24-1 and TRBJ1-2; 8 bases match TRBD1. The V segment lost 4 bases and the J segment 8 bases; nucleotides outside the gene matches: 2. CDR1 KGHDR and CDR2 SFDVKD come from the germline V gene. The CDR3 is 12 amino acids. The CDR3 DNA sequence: TGTGCCACCAGTGACAGGGGGCGAGGCTACACCTTC. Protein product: CATSDRGRGYTF.

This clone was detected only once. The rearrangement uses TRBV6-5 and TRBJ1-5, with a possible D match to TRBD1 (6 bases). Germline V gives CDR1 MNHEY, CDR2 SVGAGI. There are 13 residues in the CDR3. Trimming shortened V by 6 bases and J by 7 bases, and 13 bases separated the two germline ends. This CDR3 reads CASSPGVGQPQHF. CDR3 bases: TGTGCCAGCAGCCCAGGGGTTGGGCAGCCCCAGCATTTT.

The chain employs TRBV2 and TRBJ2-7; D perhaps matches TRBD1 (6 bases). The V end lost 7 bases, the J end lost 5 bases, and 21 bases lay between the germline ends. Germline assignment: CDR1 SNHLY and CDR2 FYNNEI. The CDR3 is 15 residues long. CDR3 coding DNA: TGTGCCAGCACCAGCGACGGGACATCGAAAAACGAGCAGTACTTC. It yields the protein CASTSDGTSKNEQYF.